The 14 T cell receptor beta chains given below trace back to one sample, sequenced in a study of T cells after yellow fever vaccination. Each CDR3 protein gets one entry after TCRdb re-called the 5' RACE reads with MiXCR. The table records under 600,000 distinct CDR3 sequences, 21% of them present only once. The specimen was PBMCs, collected roughly 20 days after the first yellow fever vaccination. These receptors were obtained from a young man who received the YFV17D yellow fever vaccine.

This clonotype was detected a few times. This chain connects TRBV20-1 to TRBJ1-5; 9 nucleotides match TRBD1. There are 15 residues in the CDR3. Trimming at V came to 1 base and at J to 12 bases, leaving 13 bases not matched to a gene. Germline CDR1 is DFQATT and CDR2 is SNEGSKA (reference sequence). CDR3 nucleotides: TGCAGTGCTAGAGCGCCGGGACAGGGAACTTGGGTCCAGCATTTT. Its protein product is CSARAPGQGTWVQHF.

The chain has TRBV5-6 and TRBJ2-7, with 12 bases matching TRBD2. CDR3 length: 15 residues. Germline loops: CDR1 SGHDT, CDR2 YYEEEE. The trim removed 4 bases at V and 4 bases at J, leaving 6 bases unmatched. The CDR3 DNA sequence: TGTGCCAGCAGCCCGACTAGCGGGGGCCTTTACGAGCAGTACTTC. Protein: CASSPTSGGLYEQYF.

The V gene is TRBV2, the J gene TRBJ1-1, with D uncertain. This CDR3 region has 12 residues. Germline V lookup: CDR1 SNHLY, CDR2 FYNNEI. Between the trimmed V and J ends, which lost 7 bases and 3 bases, there was a span of 9 bases. The CDR3 loop reads CASNRADTEAFF. For the CDR3, the DNA is TGTGCCAGCAATAGAGCCGACACTGAAGCTTTCTTT.

The gene calls are TRBV20-1 and TRBJ1-2; D remains unclear. CDR3 length equals 13 residues. Trimming took off 4 bases at V and 1 base at J, with 10 bases between the two ends. The germline CDR1 and CDR2 sequences are DFQATT and SNEGSKA (reference sequence). The CDR3 sequence: CSATSGDNYGYTF. The DNA for the CDR3 is TGCAGTGCTACCTCGGGCGATAACTATGGCTACACCTTC.

The chain combines TRBV5-1 with TRBJ2-2, with TRBD1 matching over 9 bases. CDR3 size: 17 residues. Germline CDR1 is SGHRS and CDR2 is YFSETQ. V lost 4 bases, J lost 2 bases, and 9 bases stayed unmatched. The CDR3 DNA follows: TGCGCCAGCAGCCTGATTCCGGGACAGGGAAACACCGGGGAGCTGTTTTTT. It is translated as CASSLIPGQGNTGELFF. Full variable domain (outside the CDR3, taken from reference TRBV5-1 and TRBJ2-2): KAGVTQTPRYLIKTRGQQVTLSCSPISGHRSVSWYQQTPGQGLQFLFEYFSETQRNKGNFPGRFSGRQFSNSRSEMNVSTLELGDSALYLCASSLIPGQGNTGELFFGEGSRLTVL.

The chain is built from TRBV24-1 and TRBJ2-3; 13 bases agree with TRBD2. V gave up 0 bases and J gave up 5 bases; unmatched junction bases: 4. The CDR3 is 17 amino acids. Germline V lookup: CDR1 KGHDR, CDR2 SFDVKD. The chain's CDR3 is CATSDLGTSGAGDTQYF. For the CDR3, the DNA is TGTGCCACCAGTGATTTGGGGACTAGCGGGGCGGGAGATACGCAGTATTTT.

This clonotype showed up just a few times. The chain carries TRBV6-5 and TRBJ2-7; D may correspond to TRBD1 or TRBD2 (5 bases each). Germline CDR1 and CDR2: MNHEY and SVGAGI. The ends were cut back, 2 bases at V and 7 bases at J, with 12 bases in the middle. This CDR3 comprises 13 residues. The CDR3, as DNA: TGTGCCAGCAGTTACAATGGGGGTTCGGAGCAGTACTTC. Translation gives CASSYNGGSEQYF.

Only a few counts were recorded for this clonotype. The genes are TRBV5-1 and TRBJ2-5; D possibly corresponds to TRBD2 (5 bases). Germline V gene sequence: CDR1 SGHRS, CDR2 YFSETQ. This CDR3 comprises 15 residues. The V gene lost 0 bases and the J gene lost 5 bases, with 14 bases spanning the gap. The CDR3 sequence: CASSLAMGSGETQYF. CDR3 nucleotides: TGCGCCAGCAGCTTGGCCATGGGTTCGGGGGAGACCCAGTACTTC. The whole variable domain, filled in from reference TRBV5-1 and TRBJ2-5, reads KAGVTQTPRYLIKTRGQQVTLSCSPISGHRSVSWYQQTPGQGLQFLFEYFSETQRNKGNFPGRFSGRQFSNSRSEMNVSTLELGDSALYLCASSLAMGSGETQYFGPGTRLLVL.

This chain links TRBV12-3 or TRBV12-4 with TRBJ2-2; D ambiguous. V lost 6 bases to trimming and J lost 6 bases, with 11 bases between them. The CDR3 consists of 13 residues. The CDR3 here is CASRIDQPGELFF. The CDR3, as DNA: TGTGCCAGCAGGATAGATCAGCCCGGGGAGCTGTTTTTT.

A few counts support this clonotype. The chain joins TRBV7-3 to TRBJ2-1, with D perhaps matching TRBD1 (5 bases). Germline V gene data show CDR1 as SGHTA and CDR2 as FQGTGA. This CDR3 has 14 residues. Trimming pared 3 bases from V and 9 bases from J, leaving 15 bases between. CDR3 protein: CASSFQGPTGEQFF. Here the CDR3 DNA reads TGTGCCAGCAGCTTCCAGGGTCCGACGGGTGAGCAGTTCTTC.

For the CDR3, the DNA is TGTGCCAGCAGTCAGGGGGGGGAACTGATGTATGGCTACACCTTC. It codes for CASSQGGELMYGYTF. The chain carries TRBV6-1 and TRBJ1-2; 7 nucleotides align to TRBD1. The CDR3 loop spans 15 amino acids. V was clipped by 5 bases and J by 5 bases; unmatched bases: 11. From germline, CDR1 is MNHNS and CDR2 SASEGT.

Only a few counts were recorded for this clonotype. The chain has TRBV5-1 and TRBJ1-5; D uncertain. The V gene's germline CDR1 is SGHRS and CDR2 YFSETQ. This CDR3 comprises 13 residues. V was cut by 1 base and J by 7 bases, with 9 bases left in between. CDR3 in amino acids: CASSLSSGQPQHF. Written as DNA, the CDR3 is TGCGCCAGCAGCTTGTCGTCGGGGCAGCCCCAGCATTTT. The variable domain in full, with the rest retrieved from reference TRBV5-1 and TRBJ1-5, is KAGVTQTPRYLIKTRGQQVTLSCSPISGHRSVSWYQQTPGQGLQFLFEYFSETQRNKGNFPGRFSGRQFSNSRSEMNVSTLELGDSALYLCASSLSSGQPQHFGDGTRLSIL.

This clonotype was counted only a few times. The CDR3 nucleotides are TGCAGCGCTCTCTTTACGTCAGGGCGCGCTTTCTTT. Residues: CSALFTSGRAFF. The chain combines TRBV29-1 with TRBJ1-1, with a weak D call TRBD1 (5 bases). The V end lost 7 bases, the J end lost 11 bases, and 20 bases lay between the germline ends. Germline loops: CDR1 SQVTM, CDR2 ANQGSEA. The CDR3 is made up of 12 amino acids.

The chain is built from TRBV12-3 or TRBV12-4 and TRBJ1-1; tentative D call: TRBD1 (6 bases). The CDR3 runs 13 residues. The V end was cut by 9 bases, the J end by 1 base, with 12 bases between. In DNA, the CDR3 is TGTGCCAGTAGTGACAGGCGGAACACTGAAGCTTTCTTT. Protein product: CASSDRRNTEAFF.